Shown below are 14 T cell receptor beta chains from a single sample sequenced in a study of blood T cell repertoires in COVID-19. Libraries were prepared by immunoSEQ multiplex PCR; TCRdb keeps only in-frame clonotypes and omits some of them. Here the sample spans roughly 25,000 clones, roughly four fifths being singletons. The sequenced sample was peripheral blood. These TCRs come from a woman aged 70-85 years with COVID-19, enrolled during active disease.

This clone was seen a single time. This sequence joins TRBV5-1 and TRBJ1-2; the D gene is possibly TRBD1 (5 bases). CDR3 length: 14 residues. Germline V gene sequence: CDR1 SGHRS, CDR2 YFSETQ. Trimming removed 4 bases from V and 4 bases from J, with 14 bases in between. In DNA form, the CDR3 reads TGCGCCAGCAGCGGAACGACAGCGTCCTATGGCTACACCTTC. Translating gives CASSGTTASYGYTF.

The chain combines TRBV11-3 with TRBJ1-1; D is undetermined. The CDR3 is made up of 13 amino acids. Between the trimmed V and J ends, which lost 4 bases and 3 bases, there was a span of 9 bases. Looked up from germline, CDR1 is SGHNT and CDR2 is YENEEA. CDR3 DNA sequence: TGTGCCAGCAGCTCAGTTGGAGACACTGAAGCTTTCTTT. Protein: CASSSVGDTEAFF.

This sequence joins TRBV5-6 and TRBJ1-2, with 8 bases lining up with TRBD1. The CDR3 is 14 residues long. Germline CDR1 and CDR2: SGHDT and YYEEEE. Unmatched junction bases numbered 5, after V lost 3 bases and J lost 4 bases. The CDR3 DNA is TGTGCCAGCAGCTCCTCGGGACAGGTCTATGGCTACACCTTC. It yields the protein CASSSSGQVYGYTF.

The V and J genes are TRBV15 and TRBJ2-1, with TRBD2 identical over 7 bases. The length of the CDR3 is 16 residues. Unmatched junction bases numbered 10, after V lost 0 bases and J lost 8 bases. The germline gives CDR1 LNHNV, CDR2 YYDKDF (reference sequence). CDR3: CATSRDFGTGGDEQFF. In DNA form, the CDR3 reads TGTGCCACCAGCAGAGATTTTGGGACTGGGGGGGATGAGCAGTTCTTC.

The J gene is TRBJ2-1, the V gene TRBV11-1, with 7 bases aligning to TRBD1. The V gene end was trimmed by 3 bases and the J gene end by 1 base; junction bases not matched to a gene: 3. The germline CDR1 and CDR2 sequences are SGHAT and FQDESV (reference sequence). This CDR3 is 15 amino acids long. Written as DNA, the CDR3 is TGTGCCAGCAGCTTCCGGGACAGTTCCTACAATGAGCAGTTCTTC. Translating it yields CASSFRDSSYNEQFF.

The chain carries TRBV10-2 and TRBJ2-5; possible D gene TRBD1, 6 bases. Trimming stripped 4 bases from V and 5 bases from J, with 11 bases between. Germline V gives CDR1 WSHSY, CDR2 SAAADI. CDR3 length: 13 residues. This CDR3 is CASSVTGSETQYF. As DNA, the CDR3 is TGCGCCAGCAGTGTTACAGGGTCCGAGACCCAGTACTTC.

This clone was seen more than once but under ten times. The CDR3 nucleotides read TGTGCCAGCCTGGGGGCTTGGGCCGGAAACACCATATATTTT. Translated, it gives CASLGAWAGNTIYF. The genes are TRBV6-6 and TRBJ1-3; D is possibly TRBD1 (6 bases). CDR1 is MNHNY and CDR2 is SVGAGI in the germline V gene (reference sequence). The CDR3 consists of 14 residues. The V and J ends lost 8 bases and 4 bases respectively, with 15 bases between them.

This chain uses TRBV5-6 with TRBJ2-5; possibly TRBD1 for D (6 bases). Germline CDR1 and CDR2: SGHDT and YYEEEE. The CDR3 totals 15 residues. The V gene lost 0 bases and the J gene lost 2 bases, with 11 bases spanning the gap. CDR3 nucleotide sequence: TGTGCCAGCAGCTTGGAACGGACAGTTCAAGAGACCCAGTACTTC. This encodes CASSLERTVQETQYF. Full variable domain (missing parts from reference TRBV5-6 and TRBJ2-5): DAGVTQSPTHLIKTRGQQVTLRCSPKSGHDTVSWYQQALGQGPQFIFQYYEEEERQRGNFPDRFSGHQFPNYSSELNVNALLLGDSALYLCASSLERTVQETQYFGPGTRLLVL.

V and J are TRBV11-1 and TRBJ2-1, with D perhaps matching TRBD1 (5 bases). In germline, CDR1 is SGHAT, CDR2 FQDESV (reference sequence). Trimming pared 7 bases from V and 4 bases from J, leaving 11 bases between. This CDR3 is 13 amino acids long. In DNA, the CDR3 is TGTGCCAGCAAAATGACAGAGTACAATGAGCAGTTCTTC. This sequence encodes CASKMTEYNEQFF.

This clone occurred once. The CDR3 sequence: CAISVQDRSTDTQYF. The DNA of the CDR3 is TGTGCCATCAGTGTTCAGGACAGAAGCACAGATACGCAGTATTTT. V usage is TRBV10-3 and J usage is TRBJ2-3, with D perhaps matching TRBD1 (6 bases). CDR1 is ENHRY and CDR2 is SYGVKD in the germline V gene. V lost 4 bases and J lost 0, with 11 bases in between. The CDR3 consists of 15 residues.

This chain connects TRBV6-5 to TRBJ1-1, with D possibly matching TRBD1 (6 bases). This CDR3 contains 13 residues. From germline, CDR1 is MNHEY and CDR2 SVGAGI. Trimming cost V 4 bases and J 9 bases, with 15 bases left between them. In DNA, the CDR3 is TGTGCCAGCAGTTTCCCCCCAGGGGAAAAAGCTTTCTTT. Its translation: CASSFPPGEKAFF.

The chain combines TRBV5-1 with TRBJ1-3; D ambiguous. Germline loops: CDR1 SGHRS, CDR2 YFSETQ. The V end was cut by 5 bases, the J end by 8 bases, with 14 bases between. CDR3 length equals 13 residues. DNA for the CDR3: TGCGCCAGCAGAACGGCCGCCCAGGACACCATATATTTT. As protein: CASRTAAQDTIYF.

The chain joins TRBV5-6 to TRBJ2-1, with 11 bases identical to TRBD2. Germline V gives CDR1 SGHDT, CDR2 YYEEEE. J gave up 5 bases and V 0 bases, and 10 bases lay outside the gene matches. The CDR3 consists of 18 residues. CDR3 sequence: CASSLGLRTSGGNNEQFF. CDR3 DNA sequence: TGTGCCAGCAGCTTGGGGCTACGTACTAGCGGGGGTAACAATGAGCAGTTCTTC.

V gene TRBV19 combines with J gene TRBJ2-3; 9 positions match TRBD2. Germline CDR1 LNHDA, CDR2 SQIVND (reference sequence). This CDR3 has 13 residues. Trimming at V came to 1 base and at J to 14 bases, leaving 7 bases not matched to a gene. The CDR3 nucleotides are TGTGCCAGTAGTATAGGAGGGGGGACTAGCTGGTATTTT. Translation: CASSIGGGTSWYF.